This T cell receptor beta chain was identified in a study of T cell therapy after organ transplantation (dated by TCRdb to between 2018 and 2021). As for the study more broadly: Therapy products were autologous CMV-specific T cells expanded in vitro for about 13 days with a peptide pool of 30 HLA class I and II CMV epitopes. This study was a follow-up analysis of the TRBV repertoire from an open-label phase I trial that tested autologous CMV-specific adoptive T cell therapy in people who had received solid-organ transplants. Peripheral blood samples for the pretherapy time point were taken before T cell therapy began. Long-term post-therapy samples were available for only about 75% of the 10 patients. Each patient got up to 6 T cell doses, given every 2 weeks, and was then monitored for approximately 30 weeks after finishing therapy. Across 2 to 6 intravenous infusions, patients got a median of 1.92 x 10^8 CMV-specific T cells. About 80% of the ten patients were classed as clinical responders and two as nonresponders. Overall study outcomes, separate from this receptor: Fold change in CD8 clonality after therapy was inversely correlated with pretherapy clonality, suggesting that less biased repertoires were more receptive to remodeling. Before therapy, nonresponders had marked clonal expansions, and their repertoires changed minimally after therapy. The small number of expansions detected in nonresponders may be due to reduced sample coverage caused by poor CD8+ T cell yield. Because the cohort was small, confounders such as concurrent antirejection and antiviral medications could not be assessed. Reconstitution after therapy appeared to include not only transferred clonotypes but also endogenous clonotypes that had not been detected in the therapy products.

With respect to this clone: The antigen it recognizes is unknown. Base qualities are missing; no much larger clone stands one base away.

The label giving this sample's time point can be read as: before start of T cell therapy. Patients were solid-organ transplant recipients with drug-resistant/recurrent cytomegalovirus. Ten of the trial participants were picked for repertoire analysis depending on whether post-therapy peripheral blood mononuclear cells were available. Viable CD3+CD8+CD4- lymphocytes were isolated from PBMCs by sorting on a BD FACSAria III. Genomic DNA was extracted from sorted cells with the Qiagen DNeasy Kit. TRB CDR3 regions were amplified from genomic DNA with the immunoSEQ two-step, bias-controlled multiplex PCR assay. An Illumina NextSeq 500 was used to sequence the CDR3 libraries. The paper's processing steps were these. The immunoSEQ Analyzer platform handled the initial alignment and bioinformatics, which included bias normalization against synthetic CDR3 analogs. V, D and J gene annotation followed the IMGT database definitions. Additional TRBV analyses were carried out with default settings in VDJtools version 1.1.10 and the R package tcR version 2.2.1.11. GLIPH analysis was performed with version 1.0 using default settings. For CDR3 sequences with at least 5 reads, significant changes in clonotype frequency were assessed with a 2-sided binomial test and Benjamini-Hochberg correction (alpha = 0.01). TCRdb obtained this table from immuneACCESS and retained in-frame rearrangements with V and J assigned. These tables miss some clones; where compared with another copy, unresolved V genes account for less than half of the shortfall, and the remainder is unexplained. Clone size and the V and J calls come from that table; the DNA yielded D and trimming. Within this sample are approximately 52,000 clones, with about 95% of them counted one time only. Over 2.5% of the sample lies in the top ten.

CDR3 length: 13 amino acids, cysteine to phenylalanine. CDR3 DNA only is kept here, 39 bases in frame from base 1. The germline V gene yields SGHVS for CDR1 and FQNEAQ for CDR2. V gives up 8 bases and J gives up 3 bases, and the segment between their germline ends measures 14 bases. The sequence links TRBV7-8 to TRBJ2-7, with the D gene not confidently named. The source material was CD8+ T cells from blood, sampled before autologous CMV-specific T cell therapy. The sequence derives from a human patient who had received a solid organ transplant and had CMV disease. The nucleotide sequence is TGTGCCAGCGCAGCCGACCTGGACTACGAGCAGTACTTC. This is translated as CASAADLDYEQYF.